These 13 T cell receptor beta chains were all obtained from the same sample, sequenced in a study of OX40 agonist ivuxolimab in advanced cancers. Libraries were constructed by the immunoSEQ multiplex PCR assay. This is the immuneACCESS table as TCRdb keeps it, with only in-frame sequences that have V and J called. A part of the clones is gone; compared with another copy, unresolved V genes explain less than half, and the rest is unexplained. This sample gives 50,000 to 75,000 clones in total; 80% to 90% of them show up just once. The ten most abundant clones make up over 1% of the sample. This material consisted of CD4+ or CD8+ T cells sorted from blood, taken in a trial of the OX40 agonist ivuxolimab. The receptors were gathered from an adult with an advanced solid tumor such as melanoma, head and neck, liver or kidney cancer.

The rearrangement links TRBV7-9 to TRBJ2-5; D is unresolved. V shed 7 bases and J shed 1 base, with 13 bases lying between them. CDR1 is SEHNR, CDR2 FQNEAQ, per germline (reference sequence). This CDR3 has 14 residues. The CDR3 DNA reads TGTGCCAGCACCCGGGCTAATAGCCAAGAGACCCAGTACTTC. Its translation is CASTRANSQETQYF.

V and J are TRBV11-2 and TRBJ2-1; D perhaps matches TRBD2 (5 bases). The CDR3 runs to 17 residues. Germline CDR1 is SGHAT and CDR2 is FQNNGV. V was trimmed by 5 bases and J by 5 bases, leaving 22 bases between them. Here the CDR3 reads CASSPGDASPRHNEQFF. The DNA of the CDR3 is TGTGCCAGCAGCCCCGGGGATGCCAGCCCAAGGCACAATGAGCAGTTCTTC.

A note on this clone: The junction and the germline gene differ at one end; a read error may be behind it. This chain joins TRBV29-1 and TRBJ2-3; the D gene could be TRBD1 or TRBD2 (5 bases each). Germline loops: CDR1 SQVTM, CDR2 ANQGSEA. The length of the CDR3 is 14 residues. The CDR3: CSVQGVTGTGTQYF. The CDR3 DNA reads TGCAGCGTTCAAGGTGTTACGGGAACAGGTACGCAGTATTTT.

The count of this clone is one. J is TRBJ1-2 and V is TRBV4-1; D gene uncertain. The CDR3 runs 15 residues. V was cut by 4 bases and J by 1 base, with 13 bases left in between. Germline CDR1 reads MGHRA; CDR2 reads YSYEKL. CDR3 sequence (DNA): TGCGCCAGCAGCCTGGGCAGAGGGAGTAACTATGGCTACACCTTC. Translated: CASSLGRGSNYGYTF.

The V call is TRBV6-4, the J call TRBJ2-2, with a possible D match to TRBD2 (5 bases). The ends were cut back, 3 bases at V and 3 bases at J, with 14 bases in the middle. The CDR3 is 16 residues long. Germline lookup yields CDR1 MRHNA and CDR2 SNTAGT. This CDR3 is CASSESGSFDTGELFF. Here the CDR3 DNA reads TGTGCCAGCAGTGAGAGTGGGAGCTTCGACACCGGGGAGCTGTTTTTT.

This chain uses TRBV11-3 with TRBJ2-1; TRBD2 aligns across 12 bases. Germline CDR1 reads SGHNT; CDR2 reads YENEEA. The CDR3 length is 16 residues. Trimming removed 2 bases from V and 6 bases from J; junction bases left unmatched: 5. CDR3 in DNA: TGTGCCAGCAGCTTACTAGCGGGAGGGAAAGGCAATGAGCAGTTCTTC. As protein: CASSLLAGGKGNEQFF.

This chain uses TRBV7-8 with TRBJ2-3, with 12 positions matching TRBD2. Looked up from germline, CDR1 is SGHVS and CDR2 is FQNEAQ. The junction had 5 bases not matched to a gene; V was cut back by 5 bases and J by 2 bases. The CDR3 loop spans 16 amino acids. The CDR3 reads CASSPGLAGSTDTQYF. In DNA, the CDR3 is TGTGCCAGCAGCCCCGGACTAGCGGGATCCACAGATACGCAGTATTTT.

This clone occurred once. This rearrangement joins TRBV15 to TRBJ2-1; 12 positions agree with TRBD2. CDR3 length equals 20 residues. The germline gives CDR1 LNHNV, CDR2 YYDKDF (reference sequence). V shed 5 bases and J 6 bases; nucleotides not matched to a gene: 20. CDR3 protein: CATSDGGSWLAGGLSNEQFF. CDR3 DNA: TGTGCCACCAGCGACGGGGGGTCTTGGCTAGCGGGAGGGCTGAGCAATGAGCAGTTCTTC.

V gene TRBV7-6 combines with J gene TRBJ2-2; the D gene is possibly TRBD2 (7 bases). Germline CDR1 and CDR2: SGHVS and FNYEAQ. V lost 5 bases to trimming and J lost 7 bases, with 17 bases between them. The CDR3 length is 15 residues. The CDR3 region is CASSPRGGLVGELFF. DNA for the CDR3: TGTGCCAGCAGCCCTAGGGGGGGGCTGGTCGGGGAGCTGTTTTTT.

This chain links TRBV2 with TRBJ2-7; D is perhaps TRBD1 or TRBD2 (5 bases each). Trimming stripped 6 bases from V and 3 bases from J, with 9 bases between. The length of the CDR3 is 12 residues. CDR1 is SNHLY and CDR2 is FYNNEI in the germline V gene. The CDR3 region has the DNA TGTGCCAGCAGGAGGGACGACTACGAGCAGTACTTC. This translates into CASRRDDYEQYF. Complete variable domain (other parts from reference TRBV2 and TRBJ2-7): EPEVTQTPSHQVTQMGQEVILRCVPISNHLYFYWYRQILGQKVEFLVSFYNNEISEKSEIFDDQFSVERPDGSNFTLKIRSTKLEDSAMYFCASRRDDYEQYFGPGTRLTVT.

V is TRBV2 and J is TRBJ2-1, with 7 bases matching TRBD2. Germline CDR1 is SNHLY and CDR2 is FYNNEI. There are 16 residues in the CDR3. V lost 1 base, J lost 9 bases, and 12 bases stayed unmatched. In DNA, the CDR3 is TGTGCCAGCAGTGAAGGTTTGGCGGGAGCGGGCGGTGAGCAGTTCTTC. It encodes CASSEGLAGAGGEQFF.

This chain uses TRBV18 with TRBJ1-2; 7 nucleotides line up with TRBD1. Unmatched junction bases numbered 5, after V lost 5 bases and J lost 8 bases. CDR1 and CDR2 (germline): KGHSH, LQKENI. The CDR3 spans 12 residues. The DNA of the CDR3 is TGTGCCAGCTCAAGGACAGGCGGGGGCTACACCTTC. It yields the protein CASSRTGGGYTF. The full variable domain, with the rest looked up from reference TRBV18 and TRBJ1-2, is NAGVMQNPRHLVRRRGQEARLRCSPMKGHSHVYWYRQLPEEGLKFMVYLQKENIIDESGMPKERFSAEFPKEGPSILRIQQVVRGDSAAYFCASSRTGGGYTFGSGTRLTVV.

V usage is TRBV6-1 and J usage is TRBJ1-1; D not certain. Germline CDR1 reads MNHNS; CDR2 reads SASEGT. The CDR3 runs to 13 residues. Trimming took 0 bases from V and 3 from J, leaving 5 bases between them. In DNA, the CDR3 is TGTGCCAGCAGTGAAGCTTCATACACTGAAGCTTTCTTT. Encoded protein: CASSEASYTEAFF.